This T cell receptor beta chain was captured by sequencing in a study of cytomegalovirus exposure and HLA in healthy donors. Background on the study: The roughly 130 validation repertoires used the same platform as the roughly 670 first-cohort repertoires, a later analysis reported. General study results and limits: High specificity and sensitivity for cytomegalovirus status were reported for the classifier. Most TCR sequences were uncommon, yet certain public TCRs appeared in many donors.

The CDR3 contains 15 residues. The V gene end was trimmed by 5 bases and the J gene end by 5 bases; junction bases not matched to a gene: 6. CDR1 MDHEN and CDR2 SYDVKM come from the germline V gene. As concerns this clone: As yet, its antigen is unknown.

The protocol was immunoSEQ multiplex PCR, while the TCRdb copy is restricted to in-frame clones and leaves out a portion. There are about 110,000 clones in the sample; around 95% occur only once, and 0.67% lies in the top ten. The TCR sequence derives from a woman aged 18-35 years in good health and CMV-seronegative. This rearrangement joins TRBV28 to TRBJ2-5; 12 bases are a match to TRBD1. Sample: PBMCs. The CDR3 DNA reads TGTGCCAGCAGTGACCGGGACAGGGGGCGGGAGACCCAGTACTTC. It is translated as CASSDRDRGRETQYF.